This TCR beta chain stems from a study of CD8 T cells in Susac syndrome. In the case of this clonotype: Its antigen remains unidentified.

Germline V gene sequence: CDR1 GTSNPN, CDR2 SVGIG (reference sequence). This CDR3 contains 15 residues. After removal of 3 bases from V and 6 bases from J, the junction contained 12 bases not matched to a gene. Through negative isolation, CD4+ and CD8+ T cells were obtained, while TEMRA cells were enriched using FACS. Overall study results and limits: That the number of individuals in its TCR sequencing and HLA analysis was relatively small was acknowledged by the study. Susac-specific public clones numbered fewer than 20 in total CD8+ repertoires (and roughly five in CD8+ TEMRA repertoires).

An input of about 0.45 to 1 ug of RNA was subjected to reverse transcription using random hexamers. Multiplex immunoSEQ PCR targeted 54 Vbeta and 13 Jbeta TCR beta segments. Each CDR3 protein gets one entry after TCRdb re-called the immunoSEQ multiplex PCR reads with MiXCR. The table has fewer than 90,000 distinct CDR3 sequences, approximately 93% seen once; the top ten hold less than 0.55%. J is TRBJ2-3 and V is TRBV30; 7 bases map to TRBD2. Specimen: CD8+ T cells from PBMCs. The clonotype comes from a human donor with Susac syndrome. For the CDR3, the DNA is TGTGCCTGGAGGGGGGGGATGGGGTCCGTTGATACGCAGTATTTT. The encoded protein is CAWRGGMGSVDTQYF.